This T cell receptor beta chain comes out of a study of T cells after somatic rescue of genetic block. TCRdb's copy holds only in-frame clones and misses some; the assay was immunoSEQ multiplex PCR. Among some 10,000 clones, over 65% were seen once, and the ten largest hold 22%. The germline V gene has CDR1 MDHEN and CDR2 SYDVKM. The CDR3 extends over 11 amino acids. V dropped 6 bases and J dropped 4 bases, with 7 bases sitting between them. The chain recombines TRBV28 with TRBJ2-7; weak D call: TRBD1 (6 bases). The specimen was peripheral blood mononuclear cells (PBMCs). The receptor was derived from a boy under 18. The CDR3 region has the DNA TGTGCCAGCAGAGACAGGTACGAGCAGTACTTC. The encoded protein is CASRDRYEQYF.